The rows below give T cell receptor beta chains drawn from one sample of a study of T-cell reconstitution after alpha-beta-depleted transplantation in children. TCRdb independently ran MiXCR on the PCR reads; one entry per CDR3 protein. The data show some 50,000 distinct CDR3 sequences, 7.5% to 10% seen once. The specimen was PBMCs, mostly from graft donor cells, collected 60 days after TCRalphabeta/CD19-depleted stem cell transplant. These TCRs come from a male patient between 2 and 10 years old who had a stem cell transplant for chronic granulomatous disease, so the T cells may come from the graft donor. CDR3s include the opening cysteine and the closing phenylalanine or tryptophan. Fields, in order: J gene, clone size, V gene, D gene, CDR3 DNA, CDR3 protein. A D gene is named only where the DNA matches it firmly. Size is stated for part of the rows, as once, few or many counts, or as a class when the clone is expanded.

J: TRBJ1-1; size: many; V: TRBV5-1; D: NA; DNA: TGCGCCAGCAGCTCGAGCCAGGACGGAAGGGGCACTGAAGCTTTCTTT; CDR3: CASSSSQDGRGTEAFF
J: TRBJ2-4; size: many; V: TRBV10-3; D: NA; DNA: TGTGCCATCAGCGACAGCGAAAACATTCAGTACTTC; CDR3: CAISDSENIQYF
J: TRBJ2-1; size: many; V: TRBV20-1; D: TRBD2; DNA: TGCAGTGCTAGACCATACGGAACTAGCGGGAGGGTCAATGAGCAGTTCTTC; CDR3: CSARPYGTSGRVNEQFF
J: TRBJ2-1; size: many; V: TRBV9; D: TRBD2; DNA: TGTGCCAGCAGCCCAGTGAGCGGGAGTATTTCCTACAATGAGCAGTTCTTC; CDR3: CASSPVSGSISYNEQFF
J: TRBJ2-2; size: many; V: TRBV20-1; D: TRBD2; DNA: TGCAGTGCTAGAGATGAGGCGGGAGGGGAGACCGGGGAGCTGTTTTTT; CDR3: CSARDEAGGETGELFF
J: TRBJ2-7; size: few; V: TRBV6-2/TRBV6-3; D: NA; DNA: TGTGCCAGCAGTTACGAACTAGCTACCTACGAGCAGTACTTC; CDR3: CASSYELATYEQYF
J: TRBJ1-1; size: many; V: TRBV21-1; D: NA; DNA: TGTGCCAGCAATCTGTTGGACACTGAAGCTTTCTTT; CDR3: CASNLLDTEAFF
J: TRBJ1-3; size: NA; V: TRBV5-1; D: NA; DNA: TGCGCCAGCAGCAGTCGGGGGACGGCTGGAAACACCATATATTTT; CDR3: CASSSRGTAGNTIYF
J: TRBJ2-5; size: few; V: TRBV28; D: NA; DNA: TGTGCCAGCAGTCGATCTCGGGGCAGCTATCAAGAGACCCAGTACTTC; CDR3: CASSRSRGSYQETQYF
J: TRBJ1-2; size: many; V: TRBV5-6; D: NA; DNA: TGTGCCAGCAGCTTTCTTGGGCCTTCCTATGGCTACACCTTC; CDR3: CASSFLGPSYGYTF
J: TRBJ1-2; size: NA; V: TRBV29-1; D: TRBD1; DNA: TGCAGCGTTTTACAGGGGGCCGGTGGCTACACCTTC; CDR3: CSVLQGAGGYTF
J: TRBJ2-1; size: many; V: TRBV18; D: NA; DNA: TGTGCCAGCTCACGACCGGCATTCGACGTGCTCTCCTACAATGAGCAGTTCTTC; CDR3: CASSRPAFDVLSYNEQFF
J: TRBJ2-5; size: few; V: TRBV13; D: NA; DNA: TGTGCCAGCACCTGGGAGATGAAGGGGATTTGGGAGACCCAGTACTTC; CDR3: CASTWEMKGIWETQYF
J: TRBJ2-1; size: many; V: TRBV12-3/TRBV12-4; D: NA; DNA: TGTGCCAGCAGTTTAGGCAGGTACAATGAGCAGTTCTTC; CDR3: CASSLGRYNEQFF
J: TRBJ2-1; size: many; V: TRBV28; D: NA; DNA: TGTGCCAGCAGTTTATTGGACCTTGAGCAGTTCTTC; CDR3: CASSLLDLEQFF
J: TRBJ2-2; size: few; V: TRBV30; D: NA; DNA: TGTGCCTGGAGTGTCCTTCCCCAAGGGGTAACCGGGGAGCTGTTTTTT; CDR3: CAWSVLPQGVTGELFF
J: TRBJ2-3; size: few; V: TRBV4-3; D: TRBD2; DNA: TGCGCCAGCAGCCAAGATCTCGGCGGGAGGGCCGCAGATACGCAGTATTTT; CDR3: CASSQDLGGRAADTQYF
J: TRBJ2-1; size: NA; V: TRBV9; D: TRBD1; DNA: TGTGCCAGCAGCAACAGGGGCGAGGGCTACAATGAGCAGTTCTTC; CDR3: CASSNRGEGYNEQFF
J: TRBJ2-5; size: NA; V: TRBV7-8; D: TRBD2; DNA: TGTGCCAGCAGCTTACTCGGGAGGTTAGAGACCCAGTACTTC; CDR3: CASSLLGRLETQYF
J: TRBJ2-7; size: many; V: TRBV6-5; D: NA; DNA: TGTGCCAGCAGTTACGAGGGGCGTAGGGACGAGCAGTACTTC; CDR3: CASSYEGRRDEQYF
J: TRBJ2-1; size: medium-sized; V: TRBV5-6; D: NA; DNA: TGTGCCAGCAGCTTGGGCCGCCCACCCAATGAGCAGTTCTTC; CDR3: CASSLGRPPNEQFF
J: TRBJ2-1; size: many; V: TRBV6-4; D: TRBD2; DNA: TGTGCCAGCAGTGTGGGACTAGCGGATTACAATGAGCAGTTCTTC; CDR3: CASSVGLADYNEQFF
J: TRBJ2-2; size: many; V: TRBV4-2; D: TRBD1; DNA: TGTGCCAGCAGCCAAGACCGGGACAGGGGGACCGGGGAGCTGTTTTTT; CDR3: CASSQDRDRGTGELFF
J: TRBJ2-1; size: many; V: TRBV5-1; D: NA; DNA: TGCGCCAGCAGCTTGGGGACTACTATATCCAGTGAGCAGTTCTTC; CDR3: CASSLGTTISSEQFF
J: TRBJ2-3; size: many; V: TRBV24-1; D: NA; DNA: TGTGCCACCAGCCGCAGCGGTGAGGGCACAGATACGCAGTATTTT; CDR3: CATSRSGEGTDTQYF
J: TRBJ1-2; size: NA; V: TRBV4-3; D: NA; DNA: TGCGCCAGCAGCCAAGATCCCGGCGGGGGGCTGTACTATGGCTACACCTTC; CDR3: CASSQDPGGGLYYGYTF
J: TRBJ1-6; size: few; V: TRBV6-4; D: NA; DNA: TGTGCCAGCAGCGCCACCGACGGGGGAGGGAATTCACCCCTCCACTTT; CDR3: CASSATDGGGNSPLHF
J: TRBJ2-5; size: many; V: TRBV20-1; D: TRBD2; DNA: TGCAGTGCCCGAGCGGGAGAGACGGAGACCCAGTACTTC; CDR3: CSARAGETETQYF
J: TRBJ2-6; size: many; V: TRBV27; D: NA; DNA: TGTGCCAGCAGTTTATCCCCGGGACGGACCTCTGGGGCCAACGTCCTGACTTTC; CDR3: CASSLSPGRTSGANVLTF
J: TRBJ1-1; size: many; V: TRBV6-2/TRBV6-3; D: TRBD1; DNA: TGTGCCAGCAGTTGGGGCAGGGGGCGAAACACTGAAGCTTTCTTT; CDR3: CASSWGRGRNTEAFF
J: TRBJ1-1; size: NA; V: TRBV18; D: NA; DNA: TGTGCCAGCTCACCACTTGGGCAGGTAGGCACTGAAGCTTTCTTT; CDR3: CASSPLGQVGTEAFF
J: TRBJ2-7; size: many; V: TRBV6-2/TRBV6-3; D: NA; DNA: TGTGCCAGCAGCACCCGGGCACTTACCCACGAGCAGTACTTC; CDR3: CASSTRALTHEQYF
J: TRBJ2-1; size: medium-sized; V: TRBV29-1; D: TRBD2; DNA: TGCAGCGCACCGGTTCACCTAGCGGGGAGCTCCTACAATGAGCAGTTCTTC; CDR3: CSAPVHLAGSSYNEQFF
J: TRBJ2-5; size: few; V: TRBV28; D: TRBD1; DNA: TGTGCCAGCAGCCCAGGGGGCGCGGAGACCCAGTACTTC; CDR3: CASSPGGAETQYF
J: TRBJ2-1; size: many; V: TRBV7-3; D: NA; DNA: TGTGCCAGCAGCCTTGACTTAAGGCCTGACTTTTACAATGAGCAGTTCTTC; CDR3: CASSLDLRPDFYNEQFF